Each of the 10 T cell receptor beta chains below was sequenced from the same sample in a study of T-cell reconstitution after alpha-beta-depleted transplantation in children. As it was prepared, the TCRbeta library received unique molecular identifiers. One entry per CDR3 protein results from TCRdb running MiXCR on the PCR reads. The sample holds some 400,000 distinct CDR3 sequences, about a fifth seen once. Specimen: PBMCs from the stem cell graft donor, collected from the stem cell graft. The receptors shown here come from a human donor who donated a stem cell graft to a child with acute myeloid leukemia.

This clonotype was observed many times. The chain couples TRBV7-6 to TRBJ2-1; the D gene is possibly TRBD1 (6 bases). Germline lookup yields CDR1 SGHVS and CDR2 FNYEAQ. The CDR3 covers 17 residues. The germline V and J ends were trimmed by 1 base and 3 bases, with 16 bases remaining between them. CDR3: CASSLVPRDKIYNEQFF. Here the CDR3 DNA reads TGTGCCAGCAGCTTAGTTCCCCGGGACAAGATCTACAATGAGCAGTTCTTC.

This clonotype was counted many times. The chain links TRBV29-1 to TRBJ2-5; TRBD1 or TRBD2 may be the D gene (5 bases each). CDR1 is SQVTM and CDR2 is ANQGSEA in the germline V gene. The CDR3 covers 13 residues. The V end was cut by 4 bases, the J end by 7 bases, with 16 bases between. CDR3 DNA: TGCAGCGTTGGGGGGACCGGCGCGGGGACCCAGTACTTC. This gives the protein CSVGGTGAGTQYF.

This clonotype appeared a few times. V usage is TRBV6-2 or TRBV6-3 and J usage is TRBJ2-7; D ambiguous. The CDR3 covers 11 residues. Germline loops: CDR1 MNHEY, CDR2 SVGEGT. V was shortened by 2 bases and J by 5 bases, with 4 bases between the two germline ends. The CDR3 sequence: CASSYAHEQYF. In DNA, the CDR3 is TGTGCCAGCAGTTACGCTCACGAGCAGTACTTC.

This clonotype was counted a few times. This rearrangement joins TRBV6-5 to TRBJ1-6; 10 nucleotides agree with TRBD1. The ends lost 2 bases at V and 7 bases at J; junction bases unmatched: 5. This CDR3 is built from 16 residues. Per germline, CDR1 MNHEY and CDR2 SVGAGI. CDR3 region: CASSYEPGQGNSPLHF. The CDR3 DNA reads as TGTGCCAGCAGTTACGAGCCGGGACAGGGGAATTCACCCCTCCACTTT.

The V call is TRBV18, the J call TRBJ2-3, with no clear D. The V gene's germline CDR1 is KGHSH and CDR2 LQKENI. The ends were cut back, 3 bases at V and 0 bases at J, with 10 bases in the middle. CDR3 size: 15 residues. The CDR3 protein is CASSPVPLSTDTQYF. CDR3 in DNA: TGTGCCAGCTCACCGGTACCGTTGAGCACAGATACGCAGTATTTT.

V and J are TRBV3-1 and TRBJ1-2, with TRBD1 matching over 9 bases. The CDR3 sequence is 15 residues long. Germline loops: CDR1 LGHDT, CDR2 YNNKEL (reference sequence). V shed 5 bases, J shed 0 bases, and the junction held 4 bases outside the gene matches. CDR3 region: CASSSRDRANYGYTF. For the CDR3, the DNA is TGTGCCAGCAGCTCCCGGGACAGGGCTAACTATGGCTACACCTTC.

This clonotype showed up many times. The rearrangement links TRBV29-1 to TRBJ2-7; 8 nucleotides match TRBD1. The CDR3 is made up of 13 amino acids. J was trimmed by 2 bases and V by 3 bases; bases with no gene match: 3. The V gene's germline CDR1 is SQVTM and CDR2 ANQGSEA. CDR3 nucleotide sequence: TGCAGCGTTGATAAACAGGGGGCCTACGAGCAGTACTTC. Translated: CSVDKQGAYEQYF.

This clonotype was recorded a few times. This CDR3 reads CASSLGNPSQRVDIGQYF. The CDR3 DNA sequence: TGTGCCAGCAGCTTAGGAAATCCCTCCCAGCGGGTTGATATTGGCCAGTACTTC. The chain is built from TRBV11-2 and TRBJ2-5, with TRBD2 as a possible D gene (6 bases). CDR3 length: 18 residues. Trimming left V 1 base short and J 10 bases short, with 28 bases between. CDR1 and CDR2 from the germline V gene are SGHAT and FQNNGV.

This clonotype was recorded at least ten times. The chain carries TRBV5-5 and TRBJ2-5; 11 nucleotides align to TRBD2. The CDR3 is 14 residues long. CDR1 and CDR2 (germline): SGHKS, YYEKEE (reference sequence). V shed 3 bases and J 4 bases; nucleotides not matched to a gene: 2. CDR3 residues: CASSSGLAGETQYF. The CDR3 DNA reads as TGTGCCAGCAGCTCCGGACTAGCGGGAGAGACCCAGTACTTC.

This clonotype occurred a few times. The gene calls are TRBV29-1 and TRBJ2-5; TRBD1 matches 8 bases. The CDR3 extends over 14 amino acids. The J segment lost 5 bases and the V segment lost 6 bases, leaving 11 bases of the junction unmatched. In germline, CDR1 is SQVTM, CDR2 ANQGSEA. The CDR3 region is CSVTRGPEEETQYF. CDR3 sequence (DNA): TGCAGCGTGACCAGGGGGCCCGAGGAGGAGACCCAGTACTTC. Based on the CDR3 plus reference TRBV29-1 and TRBJ2-5, the full variable domain is SAVISQKPSRDICQRGTSLTIQCQVDSQVTMMFWYRQQPGQSLTLIATANQGSEATYESGFVIDKFPISRPNLTFSTLTVSNMSPEDSSIYLCSVTRGPEEETQYFGPGTRLLVL.